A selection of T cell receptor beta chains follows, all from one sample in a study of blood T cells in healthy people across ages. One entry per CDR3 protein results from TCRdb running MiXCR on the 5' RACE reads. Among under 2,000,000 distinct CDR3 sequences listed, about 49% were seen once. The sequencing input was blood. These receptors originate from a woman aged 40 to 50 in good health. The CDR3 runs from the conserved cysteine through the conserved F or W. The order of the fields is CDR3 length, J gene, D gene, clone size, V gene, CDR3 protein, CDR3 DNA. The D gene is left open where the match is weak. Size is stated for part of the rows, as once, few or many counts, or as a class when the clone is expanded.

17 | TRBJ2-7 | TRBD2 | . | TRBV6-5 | CASSYLPPTGGSYEQYF | TGTGCCAGCAGTTACCTACCTCCGACGGGGGGCTCCTACGAGCAGTACTTC
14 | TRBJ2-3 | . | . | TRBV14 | CASRGDFFTDTQYF | TGTGCCAGCAGGGGGGACTTCTTCACAGATACGCAGTATTTT
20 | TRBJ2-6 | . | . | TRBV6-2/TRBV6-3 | CASSSRYGTIGVVGANVLTF | TGTGCCAGCAGTTCCCGATACGGGACAATAGGGGTCGTTGGGGCCAACGTCCTGACTTTC
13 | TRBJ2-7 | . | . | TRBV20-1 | CSASFHSSYEQYF | TGCAGTGCTAGTTTCCACAGCTCCTACGAGCAGTACTTC
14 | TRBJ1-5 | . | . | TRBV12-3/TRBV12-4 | CASRTSAGDQPQHF | TGTGCCAGCAGAACCTCTGCGGGGGATCAGCCCCAGCATTTT
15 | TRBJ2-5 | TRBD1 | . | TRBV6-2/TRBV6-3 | CASRDPGQGLETQYF | TGTGCCAGCAGGGACCCAGGACAGGGATTAGAGACCCAGTACTTC
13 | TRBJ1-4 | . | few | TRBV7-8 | CASSLLSSEKLFF | TGTGCCAGCAGCTTGTTGTCATCTGAAAAACTGTTTTTT
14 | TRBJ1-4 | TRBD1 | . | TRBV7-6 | CASSLVTGDEKLFF | TGTGCCAGCAGCTTAGTTACAGGGGATGAAAAACTGTTTTTT
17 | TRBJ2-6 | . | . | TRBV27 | CASSLGRFGSGTNVLTF | TGTGCCAGCAGTCTTGGGCGTTTTGGCTCTGGGACCAACGTCCTGACTTTC
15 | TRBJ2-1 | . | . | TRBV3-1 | CASSQDRRPYNEQFF | TGTGCCAGCAGCCAAGACAGGCGCCCTTACAATGAGCAGTTCTTC
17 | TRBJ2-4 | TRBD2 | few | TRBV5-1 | CASSFGLAGGLENIQYF | TGCGCCAGCAGCTTCGGACTAGCGGGGGGGCTCGAAAACATTCAGTACTTC